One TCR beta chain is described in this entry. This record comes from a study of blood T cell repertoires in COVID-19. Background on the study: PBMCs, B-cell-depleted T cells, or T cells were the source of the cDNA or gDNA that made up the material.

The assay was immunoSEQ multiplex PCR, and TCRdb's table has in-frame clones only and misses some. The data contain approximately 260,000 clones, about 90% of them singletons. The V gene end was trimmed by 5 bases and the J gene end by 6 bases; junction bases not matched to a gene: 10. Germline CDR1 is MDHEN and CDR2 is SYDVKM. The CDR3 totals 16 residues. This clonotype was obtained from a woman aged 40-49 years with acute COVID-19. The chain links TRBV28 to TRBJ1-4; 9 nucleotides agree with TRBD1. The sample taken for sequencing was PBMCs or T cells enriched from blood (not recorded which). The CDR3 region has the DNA TGTGCCAGCAGTCCCCCCACGGACAGGGGAGATGAAAAACTGTTTTTT. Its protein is CASSPPTDRGDEKLFF.